This T cell receptor beta chain emerged from a study of blood T cell repertoires in COVID-19 (dated by TCRdb to about 2020). Background on the whole study: Samples covering the acute and convalescent phases of COVID-19 were provided by collaborators in the United States, Italy and Spain. The prospective study material was composed of cDNA or gDNA derived from T cells, B-cell-depleted T cells, or PBMCs. The dataset comprised deeply sampled blood TCRbeta repertoires from subjects exposed to, actively infected with, or recovered from COVID-19. The repertoires were released in a freely available public database intended as a resource for research on the immune response to SARS-CoV-2. Samples came from the ongoing ImmuneRACE study (first 160 participants) plus 1,254 subjects from 6 global collaborators. Sample metadata almost always included a de-identified subject ID, COVID-19 status, age in years and sex. Where available, HLA class I and class II types were obtained from metadata supplied by the sample provider rather than from assay-based typing. The full study reports these points: How much clinical and demographic metadata was included differed by source and by participant, and the metadata was provided uncurated.

In the prospective study, participants were 18 to 89 years old, resided in approximately 25 geographic areas of the United States, and were enrolled through a virtual design. In the prospective study, cohorts were assigned on the basis of participant-reported clinical history obtained from a screening survey and a study questionnaire. Recovered participants in ImmuneRACE Cohort 3 were defined by two consecutive negative NP/OP PCR tests, clearance by a healthcare professional, or resolution of symptoms. Each participant in the prospective study had whole blood, serum and a nasopharyngeal or oropharyngeal swab collected by mobile phlebotomists. Participants in the prospective study had the option to provide additional blood draws and questionnaires over a 2-month period. Before DNA extraction, blood samples from the prospective study were shipped at room temperature or frozen. This clone was counted between two and nine times. Its target antigen remains unknown. No per-base quality is available; no much larger clone lies one base away.

The immunoSEQ Assay, a bias-controlled multiplex PCR, was used to amplify TCRbeta CDR3 regions from genomic DNA. The authors' pipeline ran thus. Within the assay, amplification of reference gene primers was used to estimate how many nucleated cells each sample contained. To quantify the absolute abundance of each unique TCRbeta CDR3 rearrangement, sequence reads were collapsed and filtered. For each sample, productive Simpson clonality was calculated as the square root of Simpson's diversity index across productive rearrangements. Here the immuneACCESS table is served through TCRdb, limited to in-frame sequences with V and J called. Missing clones are a known gap in these copies; in checked studies unresolved V genes cover under half, and the rest lacks a known reason. V, J and clone size derive from that table, while D and trimming were established from the DNA sequence. Recorded for this sample are about 240,000 clones; 75% to 90% of them occurred a single time. Jointly, the top ten make up roughly 3.7% of the sample.

Sample: PBMCs or T cells enriched from blood (not recorded which). The receptor's source is a woman aged 30 to 39 who had recovered from COVID-19.

The DNA sequence is as follows: TGTGCCAGCAGCGACAAGTACGGGACAGGAAAAGATACGCAGTATTTT. Its amino acids are CASSDKYGTGKDTQYF. The chain is assembled from TRBV7-9 and TRBJ2-3, and 8 junction bases match TRBD1. Unmatched junction bases come to 12, with V trimmed by 5 bases and J by 5 bases. CDR1 SEHNR and CDR2 FQNEAQ were looked up in the germline V gene (reference sequence). The CDR3 runs 16 amino acids, cysteine and phenylalanine included. The only DNA kept is the CDR3, 48 bases in frame from the first base.